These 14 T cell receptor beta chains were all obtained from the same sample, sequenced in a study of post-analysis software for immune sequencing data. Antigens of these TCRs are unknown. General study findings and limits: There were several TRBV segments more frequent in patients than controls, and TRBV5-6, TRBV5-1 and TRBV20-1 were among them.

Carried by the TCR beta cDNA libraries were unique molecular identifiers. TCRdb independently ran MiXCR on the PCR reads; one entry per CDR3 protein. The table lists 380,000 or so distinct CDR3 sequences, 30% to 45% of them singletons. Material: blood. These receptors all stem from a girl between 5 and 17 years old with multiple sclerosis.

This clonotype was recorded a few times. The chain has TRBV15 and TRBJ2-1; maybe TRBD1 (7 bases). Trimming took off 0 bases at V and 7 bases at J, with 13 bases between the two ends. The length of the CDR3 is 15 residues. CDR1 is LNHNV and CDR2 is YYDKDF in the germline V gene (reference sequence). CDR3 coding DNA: TGTGCCACCAGCAGAGATCTGGAGGGGGCGAATGAGCAGTTCTTC. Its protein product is CATSRDLEGANEQFF.

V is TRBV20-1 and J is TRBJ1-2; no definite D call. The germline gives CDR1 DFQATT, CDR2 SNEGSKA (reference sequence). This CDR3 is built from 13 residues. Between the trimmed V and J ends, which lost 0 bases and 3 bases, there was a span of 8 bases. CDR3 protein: CSARDNNHYGYTF. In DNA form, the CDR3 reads TGCAGTGCTAGAGACAACAACCACTATGGCTACACCTTC.

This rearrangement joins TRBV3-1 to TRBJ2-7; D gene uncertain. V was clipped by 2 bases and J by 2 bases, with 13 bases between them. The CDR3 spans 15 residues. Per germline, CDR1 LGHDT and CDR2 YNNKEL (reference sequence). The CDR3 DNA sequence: TGTGCCAGCAGCCAATTAATGACGTCAACCTACGAGCAGTACTTC. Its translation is CASSQLMTSTYEQYF.

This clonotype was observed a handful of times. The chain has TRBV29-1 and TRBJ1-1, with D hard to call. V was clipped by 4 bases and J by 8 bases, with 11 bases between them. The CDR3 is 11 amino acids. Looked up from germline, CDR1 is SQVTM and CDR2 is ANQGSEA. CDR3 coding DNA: TGCAGCGTTGCCCACTATCGAGAAGCTTTCTTT. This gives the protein CSVAHYREAFF.

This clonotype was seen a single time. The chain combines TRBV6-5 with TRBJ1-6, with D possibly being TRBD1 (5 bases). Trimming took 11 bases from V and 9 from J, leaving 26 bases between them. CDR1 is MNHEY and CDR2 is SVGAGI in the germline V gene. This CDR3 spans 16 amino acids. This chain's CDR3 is CAGTLPDAGVISPLHF. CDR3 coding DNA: TGTGCCGGCACTCTCCCCGACGCGGGGGTGATTTCACCCCTCCACTTT.

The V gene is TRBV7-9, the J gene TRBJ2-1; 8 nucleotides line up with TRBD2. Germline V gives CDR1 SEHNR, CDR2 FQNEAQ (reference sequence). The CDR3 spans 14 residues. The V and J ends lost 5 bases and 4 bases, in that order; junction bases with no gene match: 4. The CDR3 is CASSPLAGYNEQFF. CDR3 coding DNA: TGTGCCAGCAGCCCCTTAGCGGGGTACAATGAGCAGTTCTTC.

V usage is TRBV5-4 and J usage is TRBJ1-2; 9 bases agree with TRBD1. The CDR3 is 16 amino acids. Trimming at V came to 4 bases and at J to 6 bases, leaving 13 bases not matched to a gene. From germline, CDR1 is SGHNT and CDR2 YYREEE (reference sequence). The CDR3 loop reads CASSPGTGFGGHGYTF. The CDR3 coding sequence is TGTGCCAGCAGCCCAGGGACAGGGTTTGGCGGTCATGGCTACACCTTC.

The CDR3 DNA reads TGTGCCAGCAGCTTTCCCTGGGAGTACGAGCAGTACTTC. It codes for CASSFPWEYEQYF. This chain connects TRBV7-9 to TRBJ2-4, with D possibly TRBD2 on 5 matching bases. The last part of the DNA fits TRBJ2-7 better; the J call may be wrong. This CDR3 is built from 13 residues. The germline gives CDR1 SEHNR, CDR2 FQNEAQ (reference sequence).

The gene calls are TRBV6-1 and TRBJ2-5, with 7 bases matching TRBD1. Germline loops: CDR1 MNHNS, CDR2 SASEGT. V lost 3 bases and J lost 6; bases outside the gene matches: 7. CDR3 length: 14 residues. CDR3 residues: CASSDGQVRKTQYF. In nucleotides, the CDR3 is TGTGCCAGCAGTGATGGACAGGTTCGAAAGACCCAGTACTTC.

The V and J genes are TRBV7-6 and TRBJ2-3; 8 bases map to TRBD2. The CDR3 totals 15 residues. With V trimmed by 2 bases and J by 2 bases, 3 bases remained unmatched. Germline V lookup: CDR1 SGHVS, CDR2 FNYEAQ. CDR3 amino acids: CASSLRGGYTDTQYF. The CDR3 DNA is TGTGCCAGCAGCTTACGGGGGGGATACACAGATACGCAGTATTTT. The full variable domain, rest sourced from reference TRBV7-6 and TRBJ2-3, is GAGVSQSPRYKVTKRGQDVALRCDPISGHVSLYWYRQALGQGPEFLTYFNYEAQQDKSGLPNDRFSAERPEGSISTLTIQRTEQRDSAMYRCASSLRGGYTDTQYFGPGTRLTVL.

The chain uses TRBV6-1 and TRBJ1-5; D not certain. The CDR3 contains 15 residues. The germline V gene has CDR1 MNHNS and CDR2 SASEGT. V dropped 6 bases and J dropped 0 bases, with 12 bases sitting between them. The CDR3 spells CASSPQIRSNQPQHF. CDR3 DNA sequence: TGTGCCAGCAGCCCACAGATACGTAGCAATCAGCCCCAGCATTTT.

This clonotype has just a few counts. The CDR3 bases are TGTGCCAGCAGCCCCCTCGGGGGCAGCTACAATGAGCAGTTCTTC. Protein sequence: CASSPLGGSYNEQFF. The chain employs TRBV6-1 and TRBJ2-1; D may be TRBD1 or TRBD2 (6 bases each). The germline V and J ends were trimmed by 6 bases and 3 bases, with 15 bases remaining between them. CDR3 length: 15 amino acids. CDR1 and CDR2 (germline): MNHNS, SASEGT.

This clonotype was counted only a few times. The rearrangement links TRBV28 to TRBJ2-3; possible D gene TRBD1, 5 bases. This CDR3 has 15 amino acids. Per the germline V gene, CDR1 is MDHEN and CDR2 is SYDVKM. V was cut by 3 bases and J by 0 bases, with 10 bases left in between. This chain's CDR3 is CASSLSGPSTDTQYF. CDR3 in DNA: TGTGCCAGCAGTTTGTCAGGGCCGAGCACAGATACGCAGTATTTT.

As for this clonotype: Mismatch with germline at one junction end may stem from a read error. The CDR3 nucleotides read TGTGCCATCAGTCGGTCCAGGTACCGCTATGGCCACACCTTC. Residues: CAISRSRYRYGHTF. The chain employs TRBV10-3 and TRBJ1-2; no definite D call. The CDR3 is 14 amino acids. Germline V CDR1 and CDR2: ENHRY, SYGVKD.